Below, 2 T cell receptor beta chains from the same sample are listed, as sequenced in a study of T cells in Graves' hyperthyroidism and ophthalmopathy. Using RNA transcripts as the source, TCR beta CDR3 regions were amplified. Researchers ran a first-round RT-PCR on the TCR CDR3 using the HTBI primer set. TCRdb reprocessed the multiplex PCR reads via MiXCR and lists one record per CDR3 protein. The data contain fewer than 350,000 distinct CDR3 sequences, 15% to 20% of them singletons. The sample was blood. All receptors come from a woman between 40 and 50 years old with Graves' ophthalmopathy.

The chain joins TRBV10-2 to TRBJ2-5; tentatively, D is TRBD1 (5 bases). This CDR3 comprises 14 residues. Germline V lookup: CDR1 WSHSY, CDR2 SAAADI. V was clipped by 0 bases and J by 1 base, with 6 bases between them. CDR3 amino acids: CASSESGAQETQYF. The CDR3 DNA is TGCGCCAGCAGTGAGTCAGGGGCCCAAGAGACCCAGTACTTC.

The chain employs TRBV10-2 and TRBJ2-7; 7 bases fit TRBD1. Germline-derived CDR1 and CDR2 are WSHSY and SAAADI. Trimming cost V 1 base and J 3 bases; bases outside gene matches: 6. The CDR3 sequence is 15 residues long. CDR3 residues: CASSEWNRGVYEQYF. In DNA, the CDR3 is TGCGCCAGCAGTGAGTGGAACAGGGGCGTCTACGAGCAGTACTTC.